The rows below give T cell receptor beta chains drawn from one sample of a study of regulatory T cells in long-lasting Graves disease. Each CDR3 protein gets one entry after TCRdb re-called the multiplex PCR reads with MiXCR. The sample lists 400,000 to 500,000 distinct CDR3 sequences; more than 12% were seen once. This sample was also put to use in a study of T cells in Graves' hyperthyroidism and ophthalmopathy.

This specimen was peripheral blood mononuclear cells (PBMCs), taken at new diagnosis, from a patient treated with antithyroid drugs. These receptors originate from a woman aged 25-40 years with Graves disease. Each CDR3 is given with its conserved first and last residue. Size values are once, few and many counts, or a class for expanded clones, and some rows have none.

TRBV5-1	TRBJ2-5	NA	CASSSDPAPETQYF
TRBV2	TRBJ2-7	NA	CAVLGGSSYEQYF
TRBV7-8	TRBJ1-1	many	CASSFEKLRAVNTEAFF
TRBV5-8	TRBJ2-3	few	CASSLSEDTQYF
TRBV4-1	TRBJ2-2	NA	CASSTRQGSNSYTGELFF
TRBV7-9	TRBJ2-1	many	CASRNRDRSPNEQFF
TRBV5-4	TRBJ2-5	NA	CASSWGGHRGQETQYF
TRBV15	TRBJ2-7	few	CATSRDGDSSYEQYF
TRBV20-1	TRBJ2-1	many	CSAKGLAGGLGYNEQFF
TRBV24-1	TRBJ2-2	NA	CATRRHNTGELFF
TRBV7-3	TRBJ2-2	many	CASSPDRVPGELFF
TRBV20-1	TRBJ2-5	NA	CSARGSSGRGPTQETQYF
TRBV6-1	TRBJ2-7	NA	CASSEIPWTSGRERYEQYF
TRBV7-6	TRBJ2-3	many	CASSLRDSSTDTQYF
TRBV4-1	TRBJ2-3	NA	CASSSQDRGNTDTQYF
TRBV28	TRBJ2-7	many	CASSLGTGTYEQYF